The 2 T cell receptor beta chains in this list originate from one sample, sequenced in a study of Graves' ophthalmopathy and Graves' hyperthyroidism (dated by TCRdb to the late 2010s). Sequencing instrument: Illumina HiSeq 2000. For repertoire sequencing, the TCR beta CDR3 regions were amplified from RNA transcripts. HTBI primers and the Qiagen OneStep RT-PCR kit were used in a first-round RT-PCR, which was followed by a second-round multiplex PCR, size selection and purification. In-frame beta chains were kept once TCRdb had trimmed the public reads at Q25 with fastp and called clones with MiXCR. When rows share a CDR3 protein, they turn into one entry using the most common DNA and genes. In this sample the table shows roughly 400,000 distinct CDR3 sequences, 15% to 17% of which occur a single time. The ten most abundant clones make up roughly 7% of the sample. Sequenced material: peripheral blood. The receptors shown here come from a woman aged 18-29 years with stable Graves' hyperthyroidism. Donor details come from another sample of the same person, matched by shared clones.

There are a few counts of this clonotype. The chain couples TRBV19 to TRBJ1-5; a weak D match, TRBD1 (6 bases). V dropped 4 bases and J dropped 4 bases, with 17 bases sitting between them. Germline V gene lookup returns CDR1 LNHDA and CDR2 SQIVND (reference sequence). The CDR3 loop spans 16 amino acids. Here the CDR3 DNA reads TGTGCCAGTAGTACCCCAAGGGGGGTCCAAAATCAGCCCCAGCATTTT. Its protein product is CASSTPRGVQNQPQHF. Full variable domain (rest looked up from reference TRBV19 and TRBJ1-5): DGGITQSPKYLFRKEGQNVTLSCEQNLNHDAMYWYRQDPGQGLRLIYYSQIVNDFQKGDIAEGYSVSREKKESFPLTVTSAQKNPTAFYLCASSTPRGVQNQPQHFGDGTRLSIL.

This clonotype was found many times. The V and J genes are TRBV7-6 and TRBJ2-7, with D perhaps matching TRBD1 (7 bases). The CDR3 covers 16 residues. V lost 1 base, J lost 4 bases, and 17 bases lay in between. Germline CDR1 reads SGHVS; CDR2 reads FNYEAQ. The CDR3 nucleotides are TGTGCCAGCAGCTTAGGGGCGGGACAGCCCATGTACGAGCAGTACTTC. Protein product: CASSLGAGQPMYEQYF.